This T cell receptor beta chain stems from a study of early T cells in non-severe SARS-CoV-2 infection. Many counts were recorded for this clonotype. TCRdb re-derived calls from the 5' RACE reads in MiXCR, one entry per CDR3 protein. Here the sample spans tens of thousands of distinct CDR3 sequences, around 11% being singletons. This CDR3 has 14 residues. Germline V lookup: CDR1 DFQATT, CDR2 SNEGSKA (reference sequence). Trimming stripped 3 bases from V and 2 bases from J, with 11 bases between. The sequencing here drew on whole blood, taken at baseline. This chain joins TRBV20-1 and TRBJ2-4, with a weak D call TRBD1 (5 bases). The origin of this receptor is an adult who was a healthcare worker with PCR-confirmed SARS-CoV-2 infection or an uninfected control (not recorded which). The donor label of this sample is uncertain. As DNA, the CDR3 is TGCAGTGCTAGGGGGCAGAGTACCAAAAACATTCAGTACTTC. Protein sequence: CSARGQSTKNIQYF.